This T cell receptor beta chain was retrieved from a study of CD8+ T cells in alopecia areata. Study at large: Patients in the treated group were given tofacitinib by mouth, 5 to 10 mg twice a day.

V lost 3 bases, J lost 5 bases, and 11 bases stayed unmatched. Germline V CDR1 and CDR2: SNHLY, FYNNEI. This CDR3 contains 17 residues. Details on this clone: As yet, its antigen is unknown.

Extracted from the samples, RNA was reverse transcribed into cDNA to serve as the sequencing template. Produced via immunoSEQ multiplex PCR; TCRdb's table is partial and in-frame only. The sample carries about 190,000 clones, approximately 60% recorded once. General observations from the study: In scalp and blood during tofacitinib, many expanded lesional clones persisted. For patients receiving tofacitinib, scalp clonality and expanded CD8+ clones among the top 100 significantly decreased.

Described treatment: oral pan-JAK inhibitor, 5-10 mg twice daily. Both CD4+ and CD8+ T cells were separated by sorting PBMCs. The sample in question was CD4+ T cells sorted from blood, obtained at week 4, from a patient treated with tofacitinib. The TCR comes from a human donor with alopecia areata. The chain combines TRBV2 with TRBJ2-2, with 8 positions matching TRBD1. The CDR3 region has the DNA TGTGCCAGCAGTGAGTCTCGGACAGGGATTTTAACCGGGGAGCTGTTTTTT. Amino acids: CASSESRTGILTGELFF. The variable domain in full, completed from reference TRBV2 and TRBJ2-2, reads EPEVTQTPSHQVTQMGQEVILRCVPISNHLYFYWYRQILGQKVEFLVSFYNNEISEKSEIFDDQFSVERPDGSNFTLKIRSTKLEDSAMYFCASSESRTGILTGELFFGEGSRLTVL.